The 14 T cell receptor beta chains reported below all come from one sample, sequenced in a study of control samples from healthy donors and cancer patients. Profiled with immunoSEQ multiplex PCR; TCRdb holds only in-frame clones, not every one. The sample holds about 65,000 clones; 90% are singletons and the top ten take 0.95% to 1.5%. The sample comprised PBMCs. Receptors were obtained from a woman in her 50s with colorectal cancer.

This sequence joins TRBV9 and TRBJ2-3; D is uncertain. Trimming pared 4 bases from V and 4 bases from J, leaving 19 bases between. Germline CDR1 SGDLS, CDR2 YYNGEE. This CDR3 has 16 residues. The CDR3 coding sequence is TGTGCCAGCAGCAAGAGTCCCCTGGATGTCGCAGATACGCAGTATTTT. It is translated as CASSKSPLDVADTQYF.

The rearrangement links TRBV2 to TRBJ1-2, with a tentative D call TRBD1 (5 bases). In germline, CDR1 is SNHLY, CDR2 FYNNEI. The CDR3 consists of 12 residues. Trimming cost V 7 bases and J 6 bases, with 12 bases left between them. The DNA of the CDR3 is TGTGCCAGCATAATGGGGCGCGATGGCTACACCTTC. As protein: CASIMGRDGYTF.

The rearrangement uses TRBV3-1 (or the pseudogene TRBV3-2) and TRBJ2-7; 11 bases agree with TRBD2. This CDR3 contains 16 residues. The germline V gene encodes CDR1 LGHDT and CDR2 YNNKEL (reference sequence). V was clipped by 4 bases and J by 0 bases; unmatched bases: 5. Written as DNA, the CDR3 is TGTGCCAGCAGCCGGACTAGCGGGCCGCTCTCCTACGAGCAGTACTTC. It translates to CASSRTSGPLSYEQYF.

The V and J genes are TRBV5-6 and TRBJ1-5, with D perhaps TRBD1 (5 bases). Trimming removed 0 bases from V and 10 bases from J, with 20 bases in between. CDR1 is SGHDT and CDR2 is YYEEEE in the germline V gene. The CDR3 has 16 residues. The DNA of the CDR3 is TGTGCCAGCAGCTTGGGAGGGGCAGGCGATGCGTTTCCCCAGCATTTT. Translation gives CASSLGGAGDAFPQHF.

The V gene is TRBV24-1, the J gene TRBJ2-7; 8 nucleotides line up with TRBD2. The CDR3 extends over 16 amino acids. The germline gives CDR1 KGHDR, CDR2 SFDVKD. Unmatched junction bases numbered 5, after V lost 0 bases and J lost 2 bases. The CDR3 is CATSDLLPGGTYEQYF. The CDR3 DNA reads TGTGCCACCAGTGATTTGTTGCCGGGAGGGACCTACGAGCAGTACTTC.

The chain couples TRBV6-1 to TRBJ2-1; 7 nucleotides line up with TRBD2. This CDR3 comprises 17 residues. The germline V gene has CDR1 MNHNS and CDR2 SASEGT. The V segment lost 2 bases and the J segment 2 bases; nucleotides outside the gene matches: 9. This CDR3 reads CASSENALGGTYNEQFF. DNA for the CDR3: TGTGCCAGCAGTGAAAACGCCCTGGGGGGGACCTACAATGAGCAGTTCTTC.

The rearrangement links TRBV5-1 to TRBJ2-5; D unclear. CDR1 SGHRS and CDR2 YFSETQ come from the germline V gene. The CDR3 contains 15 residues. The V end was cut by 1 base, the J end by 0 bases, with 10 bases between. CDR3 sequence: CASSLTGNDQETQYF. CDR3 nucleotides: TGCGCCAGCAGCTTGACTGGGAACGACCAAGAGACCCAGTACTTC.

A note on this clone: Mismatch with germline at one junction end may stem from a read error. The chain couples TRBV7-3 to TRBJ2-2, with a tentative D call TRBD2 (5 bases). Germline CDR1 and CDR2: SGHTA and FQGTGA. There are 17 residues in the CDR3. The CDR3 sequence is CASSPYGGSTNIGELFF. CDR3 bases: TGTGCCAGCAGCCCCTATGGAGGCAGTACGAACATCGGGGAGCTGTTTTTT.

The genes are TRBV5-1 and TRBJ2-7; TRBD1 agrees at 9 bases. CDR1 SGHRS and CDR2 YFSETQ come from the germline V gene. There are 14 residues in the CDR3. The ends lost 5 bases at V and 2 bases at J; junction bases unmatched: 5. Here the CDR3 DNA reads TGCGCCAGCAGTGTGACAGGGGGAACCTACGAGCAGTACTTC. Its protein product is CASSVTGGTYEQYF.

The chain uses TRBV13 and TRBJ2-3; 7 nucleotides agree with TRBD2. The V gene's germline CDR1 is PRHDT and CDR2 FYEKMQ (reference sequence). The CDR3 has 16 amino acids. V shed 3 bases, J shed 2 bases, and the junction held 8 bases outside the gene matches. CDR3 residues: CASSFRGGPSTDTQYF. The CDR3 nucleotides read TGTGCCAGCAGCTTTAGGGGAGGGCCTTCCACAGATACGCAGTATTTT.

The J gene is TRBJ2-3, the V gene TRBV11-2; 8 bases are a match to TRBD2. This CDR3 has 16 residues. The J segment lost 2 bases and the V segment lost 3 bases, leaving 7 bases of the junction unmatched. Germline CDR1 SGHAT, CDR2 FQNNGV. CDR3 sequence reads: CASSFLAGPSTDTQYF. The CDR3 bases are TGTGCCAGCAGCTTTTTAGCGGGACCTTCCACAGATACGCAGTATTTT.

The chain joins TRBV7-9 to TRBJ1-3; no reliable D call. This CDR3 comprises 15 residues. Germline V gives CDR1 SEHNR, CDR2 FQNEAQ (reference sequence). The V and J ends lost 8 bases and 2 bases respectively, with 16 bases between them. The DNA of the CDR3 is TGTGCCAGCCTACCCAGTCTAGGTCCTGGAAACACCATATATTTT. It yields the protein CASLPSLGPGNTIYF.

V usage is TRBV11-3 and J usage is TRBJ1-1; D perhaps matches TRBD1 (6 bases). This CDR3 has 13 amino acids. Per the germline V gene, CDR1 is SGHNT and CDR2 is YENEEA. V lost 10 bases to trimming and J lost 3 bases, with 15 bases between them. CDR3 nucleotides: TGTGCCACCCTACAGGGTCCGGACACTGAAGCTTTCTTT. Amino acids: CATLQGPDTEAFF.

V usage is TRBV6-5 and J usage is TRBJ1-2; D possibly corresponds to TRBD1 (5 bases). The CDR3 runs 13 residues. The V gene lost 6 bases and the J gene lost 3 bases, with 11 bases spanning the gap. CDR1 is MNHEY, CDR2 SVGAGI, per germline. The CDR3 spells CASRYGADYGYTF. In DNA, the CDR3 is TGTGCCAGCAGGTACGGGGCAGACTATGGCTACACCTTC.